This T cell receptor beta chain comes out of a study of blood T cell repertoires in COVID-19. The table lists this clone with a few counts. Authors' methods: Reference gene primer amplification yielded estimated nucleated cell counts. Assay used: immunoSEQ multiplex PCR; TCRdb lists only in-frame clones, some missing. That table is the source of V, J and clone size, and D and trimming were worked out from the DNA. The sample carries fewer than 100,000 clones, 91% recorded once. CDR3 length: 14 residues. Germline CDR1 reads SGHRS; CDR2 reads YFSETQ. The ends were cut back, 3 bases at V and 7 bases at J, with 11 bases in the middle.

The sequenced material came from peripheral blood. The gene calls are TRBV5-1 and TRBJ1-6, with D possibly being TRBD1 (5 bases). This sequence was found in a woman between 45 and 60 years old in a cohort sampled during active COVID-19. This chain's CDR3 is CASSSGLMNSPLHF. In DNA, the CDR3 is TGCGCCAGCAGCTCGGGACTCATGAATTCACCCCTCCACTTT.